This TCR beta chain came from a study of a mutant IDH1 vaccine in newly diagnosed glioma. Study-level information: Sex distribution of treated patients was approximately 60% male and about 38% female; mean age was around 42 years.

As regards this clone: What it binds is not known.

Trimming cost V 8 bases and J 6 bases, with 11 bases left between them. The V gene's germline CDR1 is SGHVS and CDR2 FNYEAQ. The CDR3 has 12 residues. Time point denoted: week 35, safety follow-up. Each dose of the vaccine consisted of 300 ug of mutant IDH1 20-mer peptide, with topical imiquimod. Assay: immunoSEQ multiplex PCR; the TCRdb copy retains only in-frame clones and omits some. The table includes more than 35,000 clones, around 81% detected once. The TCR originated in a woman between 35 and 50 years old with glioma. Some clones in this sample may be carry-over from other donors' samples. The chain employs TRBV7-6 and TRBJ2-1; D may be TRBD2 (6 bases). The material was PBMCs, obtained from a glioma patient whose treatment included an IDH1 peptide vaccine. The CDR3 DNA sequence: TGTGCCAGCGGCGGGGAGTTCAATGAGCAGTTCTTC. The encoded protein is CASGGEFNEQFF.